This is a list of T cell receptor beta chains from one sample in a study of blood T cells in healthy people across ages. MiXCR, run by TCRdb on the 5' RACE reads, gives a single entry per CDR3 protein. Of 800,000 or so distinct CDR3 sequences in the sample, around 68% were seen once. The sample taken for sequencing was blood. These receptors all come from a man between 25 and 39 years old in good health. Each CDR3 is given with its conserved first and last residue. The D gene is left open where the match is weak. Expanded clones are given a class, and other clones once, few, many or no size at all.

j_call	d_call	clone_size	cdr3_length	v_call	cdr3_nt	cdr3_aa
TRBJ1-1	.	.	12	TRBV29-1	TGCAGCGTTGATCGTAGCTCGGGGGGAGCTTTCTTT	CSVDRSSGGAFF
TRBJ1-4	.	.	14	TRBV3-1	TGTGCCAGCAGCCAAGGCTTAGGGCATGAAGAACTGTTTTTT	CASSQGLGHEELFF
TRBJ2-5	.	.	15	TRBV5-6	TGTGCCAGCAGCTTGGGATCCAGGGAGGTTAAGACCCAGTACTTC	CASSLGSREVKTQYF
TRBJ2-2	TRBD2	.	17	TRBV14	TGTGCCAGCAGCACGCGGACTAGCGGGGGCCCCACCGGGGAGCTGTTTTTT	CASSTRTSGGPTGELFF
TRBJ1-2	TRBD1	.	16	TRBV5-1	TGCGCCAGCAGCCAAAACCCGGGACAGGGGGCGAATGGCAACACCTTC	CASSQNPGQGANGNTF
TRBJ1-5	.	.	14	TRBV12-3/TRBV12-4	TGTGCCAGCAGTTGGACAGAGAGCAATCAGCCCCAGCATTTT	CASSWTESNQPQHF
TRBJ2-5	.	.	11	TRBV27	TGTGCCAGCAGTTTCCGCAGAGCCACGTACTTC	CASSFRRATYF
TRBJ2-3	.	many	16	TRBV4-2	TGTGCCAGCAGCCAAGAGACAGGCTCCGGCGCAGATACGCAGTATTTT	CASSQETGSGADTQYF
TRBJ1-1	.	.	15	TRBV4-3	TGCGCCAGCAGCCAAGTTGGGACTGTGAACACTGAAGCTTTCTTT	CASSQVGTVNTEAFF
TRBJ2-4	.	few	13	TRBV6-5	TGTGCCAGCAGTCCCCACGCCAAAAACATTCAGTACTTC	CASSPHAKNIQYF
TRBJ2-7	.	.	15	TRBV4-3	TGCGCCAGCAGCCAAGATACCCGGACCGATCTCGAGCAGTACTTC	CASSQDTRTDLEQYF
TRBJ2-3	.	.	16	TRBV5-1	TGCGCCAGCAGCTTGGTGAGCTCAATCCGCACAGATACGCAGTATTTT	CASSLVSSIRTDTQYF
TRBJ2-5	.	.	14	TRBV5-1	TGCGCCAGCAGCTTGGGACAGGCTCGAACTTCCCAGTACTTC	CASSLGQARTSQYF
TRBJ2-3	TRBD2	once	15	TRBV10-3	TGTGCCATCAAGGGGCCGGGACTAGACCCAGATACGCAGTATTTT	CAIKGPGLDPDTQYF
TRBJ2-1	TRBD2	.	17	TRBV4-3	TGCGCCAGCAGCCAAGATCTCTTCCGGGGGGGCTCCCTTGAGCAGTTCTTC	CASSQDLFRGGSLEQFF
TRBJ2-1	.	.	13	TRBV9	TGCGCCAGCAGCGGACGGCCTGACAATGAGCAGTTCTTC	CASSGRPDNEQFF